This T cell receptor (beta chain) appears in the sequencing data of a study of CD8+ T cells in alopecia areata (dated 2018 in TCRdb). Regarding the complete study: Treated patients were enrolled in an open-label pilot trial of oral tofacitinib, 5 to 10 mg twice daily, for moderate-to-severe alopecia areata. In both human patients and the C3H/HeJ mouse model, the study applied high-throughput TCRbeta sequencing to look at T cell clonal expansion in alopecia areata. RNA was obtained with the PAXgene miRNA kit for fixed scalp, the miRNeasy kit for PBMCs, and the RNeasy kit for mouse skin. Tofacitinib was given for 6 to 18 months, followed by 6 months of follow-up off drug to assess delayed response and recurrence. Human TCRbeta sequencing covered scalp tissue and sorted CD4+ and CD8+ peripheral blood T cells from patchy and totalis/universalis alopecia areata patients and healthy controls. Patients on tofacitinib were biopsied at baseline and after 4 and 24 weeks of treatment, and several of the patients also had a later scalp biopsy. immunoSEQ multiplex PCR using 35 Vbeta forward primers and 13 Jbeta reverse primers was used to amplify TCRbeta CDR3 regions. Scalp clonality was compared across normal scalp (n=4), patchy alopecia areata scalp (n=8), and alopecia totalis/universalis scalp (n=8). The paper as a whole reports these results and caveats: Compared with normal scalp, lesional scalp had higher clonality and more expanded CD8+ clones, particularly in alopecia totalis/universalis, a pattern that suggests antigenic drive. Unlike mouse skin, where gammadelta T cells dominate, normal human skin contains resident alphabeta T cells that get sequenced too, which complicates analysis of the scalp TCR repertoire. TCR sequences shared between patients were less clear than in mice, possibly partly because of HLA diversity in the patient population.

Worth noting for this clone: No cognate antigen has been identified for it. Per-base quality was not reported, and no clone a single base away is much larger than it.

Peripheral blood and lesional scalp punch biopsies were obtained from patients with alopecia areata. After PBMCs were isolated by density centrifugation and stained for CD3, CD4 and CD8, a FACSAria was used to sort CD4+ and CD8+ T cells. The library was built by means of the immunoSEQ multiplex PCR assay. RNA was extracted from all samples and reverse transcribed into cDNA as template for TCR sequencing. SuperScript III was used for first-strand cDNA synthesis, primed with a 2:1 mix of oligo-dT and random hexamers. Amplification bias was assessed with a synthetic immune receptor repertoire, and residual bias was removed computationally. The source study handled its data this way. Raw reads were preprocessed to remove errors, and CDR3 was defined by IMGT conventions from the conserved cysteine to phenylalanine. Clonality was computed by normalizing Shannon entropy by log2 of the number of productive unique TCRs and subtracting the result from 1. CD4 or CD8 identity of scalp clones was inferred by cross-referencing scalp TCRbeta sequences with sorted blood CD4 and CD8 repertoires. The immuneACCESS repertoire file appears here via TCRdb, limited to in-frame rearrangements. These files lack a portion of the clones; in checked studies, under half of the deficit traces to unresolved V genes, and the cause of the others is not known. V, J and clone size reflect that table, while D and trimming were determined from the DNA. This sample has 120,000 to 150,000 clones in its table, and around 50% of those were observed once. The ten largest clonotypes hold about 6.4% of the sample.

The germline V gene encodes CDR1 SQVTM and CDR2 ANQGSEA. The CDR3 contains 16 residues, cysteine and phenylalanine counted. The DNA shown is the 48-base CDR3, in frame from base 1. V and J are truncated by 4 bases and 4 bases respectively, leaving an intervening sequence of 22 bases. The clonotype originates from a human donor with alopecia areata. Material: CD4+ T cells sorted from blood. This chain joins TRBV29-1 to TRBJ1-1; no D gene can be assigned with confidence. The CDR3 protein is CSVGRGREGWGTEAFF. DNA sequence: TGCAGCGTTGGGAGAGGGCGGGAAGGATGGGGCACTGAAGCTTTCTTT.